A single sample is the source of the 21 T cell receptor beta chains below, sequenced in a study of control samples from healthy donors and cancer patients. Assay: immunoSEQ multiplex PCR; the TCRdb copy retains only in-frame clones and omits some. Of around 230,000 clones in the sample, roughly 94% were seen once. Material: blood. The receptors stem from a man aged 50-59 years in good health.

This clone was seen a single time. The gene calls are TRBV7-3 and TRBJ2-1; D call uncertain. The CDR3 extends over 13 amino acids. Germline-derived CDR1 and CDR2 are SGHTA and FQGTGA. Trimming removed 5 bases from V and 5 bases from J, with 10 bases in between. This CDR3 reads CASSPWKNNEQFF. The CDR3 coding sequence is TGTGCCAGCAGCCCTTGGAAGAACAATGAGCAGTTCTTC.

V gene TRBV28 combines with J gene TRBJ1-5; D gene uncertain. The V gene's germline CDR1 is MDHEN and CDR2 SYDVKM. This CDR3 region has 13 residues. V was cut by 6 bases and J by 0 bases, with 6 bases left in between. The CDR3 spells CASRPTSNQPQHF. The CDR3 DNA is TGTGCCAGCAGACCTACTAGCAATCAGCCCCAGCATTTT.

This clone showed up just once. V is TRBV6-6 and J is TRBJ2-4; D gene uncertain. CDR1 and CDR2 from the germline V gene are MNHNY and SVGAGI (reference sequence). V lost 8 bases and J lost 6, with 11 bases in between. The CDR3 contains 12 residues. The CDR3 DNA reads TGTGCCAGCGGACCGGGTGGAAACATTCAGTACTTC. Its protein is CASGPGGNIQYF.

V gene TRBV5-5 combines with J gene TRBJ1-2; maybe TRBD1 (5 bases). The germline CDR1 and CDR2 sequences are SGHKS and YYEKEE (reference sequence). The CDR3 contains 14 residues. The V end was cut by 1 base, the J end by 5 bases, with 12 bases between. CDR3 bases: TGTGCCAGCAGCTTGTCCAACCAGGGTTATGGCTACACCTTC. This sequence encodes CASSLSNQGYGYTF.

This chain connects TRBV24-1 to TRBJ2-2; possible D gene TRBD1, 5 bases. The germline V gene has CDR1 KGHDR and CDR2 SFDVKD. The CDR3 consists of 15 residues. V lost 1 base, J lost 7 bases, and 12 bases lay in between. The CDR3 DNA reads as TGTGCCACCAGTGATTTCGCAGGGTACGGCGGGGAGCTGTTTTTT. Translating gives CATSDFAGYGGELFF.

The chain joins TRBV5-5 to TRBJ2-6; 7 nucleotides agree with TRBD1. V was clipped by 4 bases and J by 4 bases; unmatched bases: 11. Germline-derived CDR1 and CDR2 are SGHKS and YYEKEE (reference sequence). The CDR3 is 17 residues long. In DNA, the CDR3 is TGTGCCAGCAGCCCCGAACCCAGGGGGAGCGGGGCCAACGTCCTGACTTTC. Its translation: CASSPEPRGSGANVLTF.

The count of this clone is one. The chain couples TRBV4-2 to TRBJ2-1; the D gene is possibly TRBD1 (5 bases). The V gene's germline CDR1 is LGHNA and CDR2 YNFKEQ. The germline V and J ends were trimmed by 0 bases and 6 bases, with 15 bases remaining between them. The length of the CDR3 is 16 residues. The CDR3 protein is CASSQDLQGPSNEQFF. CDR3 DNA sequence: TGTGCCAGCAGCCAAGATCTCCAGGGCCCAAGCAATGAGCAGTTCTTC.

The chain employs TRBV5-1 and TRBJ1-2; 7 bases map to TRBD1. Per germline, CDR1 SGHRS and CDR2 YFSETQ. Trimming removed 0 bases from V and 6 bases from J; junction bases left unmatched: 5. The CDR3 runs to 14 residues. For the CDR3, the DNA is TGCGCCAGCAGCTTGGCCAGACAGGGACATGGCTACACCTTC. It specifies CASSLARQGHGYTF.

The chain couples TRBV7-2 to TRBJ2-6; D might be TRBD1 or TRBD2, each matching 5 bases. The ends were cut back, 1 base at V and 15 bases at J, with 16 bases in the middle. Germline V gives CDR1 SGHTA, CDR2 FQGNSA. There are 14 residues in the CDR3. The CDR3 is CASSLGQSHGTLTF. The CDR3 DNA is TGTGCCAGCAGCTTAGGACAGAGCCATGGGACCCTGACTTTC. The full variable domain, in which reference TRBV7-2 and TRBJ2-6 provide the parts outside the CDR3, is GAGVSQSPSNKVTEKGKDVELRCDPISGHTALYWYRQSLGQGLEFLIYFQGNSAPDKSGLPSDRFSAERTGGSVSTLTIQRTQQEDSAVYLCASSLGQSHGTLTFGAGSRLTVL.

The rearrangement joins TRBV27 to TRBJ1-1; D unresolved. The V gene's germline CDR1 is MNHEY and CDR2 SMNVEV (reference sequence). The CDR3 runs to 15 residues. Trimming stripped 3 bases from V and 3 bases from J, with 14 bases between. The CDR3 sequence: CASSFVPLDDTEAFF. DNA for the CDR3: TGTGCCAGCAGTTTTGTCCCGCTGGATGACACTGAAGCTTTCTTT.

Regarding this clone: At the DNA level, this CDR3 is encoded by other sequences in the same sample as well. The CDR3 loop reads CASSLGQGGSPLHF. In nucleotides, the CDR3 is TGTGCCAGCAGCCTCGGACAGGGTGGGTCACCCCTCCACTTT. The V and J genes are TRBV5-8 and TRBJ1-6; TRBD1 matches 8 bases. CDR3 size: 14 residues. Germline V CDR1 and CDR2: SGHTS, YDEGEE. The J segment lost 10 bases and the V segment lost 4 bases, leaving 7 bases of the junction unmatched.

This sequence joins TRBV28 and TRBJ2-3; 7 bases fit TRBD1. CDR1 is MDHEN and CDR2 is SYDVKM in the germline V gene. This CDR3 contains 15 residues. V trimming: 4 bases; J trimming: 1 base; junction bases outside the gene matches: 5. Here the CDR3 reads CASSWGQIGTDTQYF. CDR3 nucleotides: TGTGCCAGCAGTTGGGGACAGATAGGCACAGATACGCAGTATTTT.

On this clone itself: The sample holds other DNA sequences that translate to the same CDR3. CDR3 in amino acids: CASSVGGMNTEAFF. DNA for the CDR3: TGTGCCAGCAGTGTGGGGGGAATGAACACTGAAGCTTTCTTT. The rearrangement joins TRBV9 to TRBJ1-1; a possible D gene is TRBD1 (5 bases). The CDR3 is 14 residues long. The germline V gene encodes CDR1 SGDLS and CDR2 YYNGEE. V lost 5 bases and J 0 bases, leaving 11 bases between the germline ends.

The V call is TRBV14, the J call TRBJ1-1, with no clear D. The germline gives CDR1 SGHDN, CDR2 FVKESK. Trimming took off 4 bases at V and 4 bases at J, with 13 bases between the two ends. The CDR3 runs to 14 residues. The CDR3 nucleotides are TGTGCCAGCAGCCCTCGGACGGGAATCACTGAAGCTTTCTTT. As protein: CASSPRTGITEAFF.

J is TRBJ2-1 and V is TRBV24-1; 11 positions match TRBD2. The germline gives CDR1 KGHDR, CDR2 SFDVKD. The CDR3 runs to 17 residues. After removal of 3 bases from V and 1 base from J, the junction contained 4 bases not matched to a gene. The CDR3 loop is CATSDGGLAASYNEQFF. The CDR3 DNA sequence: TGTGCCACCAGTGATGGGGGACTAGCGGCTTCCTACAATGAGCAGTTCTTC.

The chain joins TRBV7-3 to TRBJ1-6; D is possibly TRBD1 (5 bases). This CDR3 is built from 15 residues. The V end lost 1 base, the J end lost 7 bases, and 11 bases lay between the germline ends. Germline-derived CDR1 and CDR2 are SGHTA and FQGTGA. CDR3 sequence reads: CASSLNWGKNSPLHF. The CDR3 DNA is TGTGCCAGCAGCTTAAACTGGGGCAAAAATTCACCCCTCCACTTT.

This chain uses TRBV4-1 with TRBJ1-5; D possibly corresponds to TRBD1 (6 bases). Trimming pared 1 base from V and 3 bases from J, leaving 13 bases between. From germline, CDR1 is MGHRA and CDR2 YSYEKL. The CDR3 totals 16 residues. DNA for the CDR3: TGCGCCAGCAGCCAAGTCGACAGGACTCTCAATCAGCCCCAGCATTTT. Its protein product is CASSQVDRTLNQPQHF.

This chain connects TRBV7-9 to TRBJ2-5; the match to TRBD2 covers 10 bases. The V segment lost 1 base and the J segment 2 bases; nucleotides outside the gene matches: 1. The germline gives CDR1 SEHNR, CDR2 FQNEAQ (reference sequence). The CDR3 runs to 15 residues. DNA for the CDR3: TGTGCCAGCAGCTTAGGAGCGGGGGGGCAAGAGACCCAGTACTTC. The encoded protein is CASSLGAGGQETQYF.

In nucleotides, the CDR3 is TGCGCCAGCAGTCAATCGAACGAGCAGTACTTC. As protein: CASSQSNEQYF. The chain combines TRBV23-1 with TRBJ2-7; D remains ambiguous. TRBV23-1 is marked as an open reading frame, function uncertain. The V end lost 0 bases, the J end lost 5 bases, and 2 bases lay between the germline ends. This CDR3 has 11 residues.

The rearrangement joins TRBV28 to TRBJ2-1; D is uncertain. Per the germline V gene, CDR1 is MDHEN and CDR2 is SYDVKM. The germline V and J ends were trimmed by 2 bases and 2 bases, with 4 bases remaining between them. The CDR3 covers 13 residues. CDR3 in DNA: TGTGCCAGCAGTTTAAACCCCTACAATGAGCAGTTCTTC. Translated: CASSLNPYNEQFF.

The chain employs TRBV5-1 and TRBJ2-7; D call uncertain. The CDR3 is 12 residues long. Germline loops: CDR1 SGHRS, CDR2 YFSETQ. V was cut by 5 bases and J by 0 bases, with 6 bases left in between. The CDR3 here is CASSTDSYEQYF. The CDR3 DNA is TGCGCCAGCAGTACGGACTCCTACGAGCAGTACTTC.